Listed here are 30 T cell receptor beta chains from one sample, sequenced in a study of CD8+ T cells in alopecia areata (dated by TCRdb to about 2018). Taken with the paper, the label for time point translates to: 24 weeks on oral tofacitinib. The label giving this sample's treatment or condition can be read as: oral pan-JAK inhibitor, 5-10 mg twice daily. The receptor library was made with the immunoSEQ multiplex PCR assay. RNA was extracted from all samples and reverse transcribed into cDNA, which served as template for TCR sequencing. The table was pulled from immuneACCESS by TCRdb, which kept in-frame rearrangements only. Such tables lose some clones; where checked, under half of the loss comes from unresolved V genes, and the rest has no known cause. The table for this sample lists approximately 180,000 clones; approximately 55% of them were counted only once. The ten largest make up 11% of the sample.

The sample consisted of CD8+ T cells sorted from blood, taken at week 24, from a patient treated with tofacitinib. These receptors were collected from a human donor with alopecia areata.

The chain carries TRBV5-6 and TRBJ2-7; a weak D match, TRBD2 (6 bases). The CDR3 has 19 amino acids. The germline V and J ends were trimmed by 3 bases and 7 bases, with 32 bases remaining between them. Germline CDR1 SGHDT, CDR2 YYEEEE. CDR3 in DNA: TGTGCCAGCAGCTCCTACTACACCGGGACTCGGAGGGCCGATTCGGAGCAGTACTTC. Translating it yields CASSSYYTGTRRADSEQYF.

V gene TRBV7-6 combines with J gene TRBJ1-1; D possibly corresponds to TRBD1 (5 bases). CDR1 is SGHVS and CDR2 is FNYEAQ in the germline V gene. This CDR3 is built from 15 residues. Trimming shortened V by 1 base and J by 0 bases, and 9 bases separated the two germline ends. CDR3 DNA sequence: TGTGCCAGCAGCTTAGGGGGCAGGGTGAACACTGAAGCTTTCTTT. It is translated as CASSLGGRVNTEAFF.

V and J are TRBV30 and TRBJ2-1, with D possibly TRBD1 on 6 matching bases. From germline, CDR1 is GTSNPN and CDR2 SVGIG (reference sequence). V lost 4 bases and J 8 bases, leaving 15 bases between the germline ends. This CDR3 region has 13 residues. The CDR3 spells CAWTNGQSDEQFF. CDR3 bases: TGTGCCTGGACCAATGGACAGTCGGATGAGCAGTTCTTC.

Regarding this clone: An end of the junction does not agree with germline; a read error may underlie this. The CDR3 is CAWSSGGISRF. The CDR3 DNA reads as TGTGCCTGGAGTTCAGGGGGTATCTCCCGCTTC. The rearrangement uses TRBV30 and TRBJ1-2, with 7 bases fitting TRBD1. Per the germline V gene, CDR1 is GTSNPN and CDR2 is SVGIG (reference sequence). This CDR3 spans 11 amino acids.

V usage is TRBV10-3 and J usage is TRBJ1-6; unclear D gene. CDR1 is ENHRY and CDR2 is SYGVKD in the germline V gene. V dropped 0 bases and J dropped 14 bases, with 11 bases sitting between them. This CDR3 contains 13 residues. CDR3 bases: TGTGCCATCAGTGAGTCGATAGGATCGACCCTCCACTTT. Encoded protein: CAISESIGSTLHF.

V is TRBV19 and J is TRBJ1-5; 9 nucleotides match TRBD1. The CDR3 runs 16 residues. J was trimmed by 2 bases and V by 4 bases; bases with no gene match: 6. From germline, CDR1 is LNHDA and CDR2 SQIVND (reference sequence). The CDR3 here is CASSTRTGVGNQPQHF. CDR3 DNA sequence: TGTGCCAGTAGTACTCGGACAGGGGTGGGCAATCAGCCCCAGCATTTT. The full variable domain, with the rest looked up from reference TRBV19 and TRBJ1-5, is DGGITQSPKYLFRKEGQNVTLSCEQNLNHDAMYWYRQDPGQGLRLIYYSQIVNDFQKGDIAEGYSVSREKKESFPLTVTSAQKNPTAFYLCASSTRTGVGNQPQHFGDGTRLSIL.

This clone was counted a few times. V gene TRBV29-1 combines with J gene TRBJ2-1; 10 bases are shared with TRBD2. V trimming: 0 bases; J trimming: 1 base; junction bases outside the gene matches: 6. The CDR3 spans 17 residues. Germline lookup yields CDR1 SQVTM and CDR2 ANQGSEA. DNA of the CDR3: TGCAGCGTTGAAGATCTTAGCGGGGGGACTTCCTACAATGAGCAGTTCTTC. Translation gives CSVEDLSGGTSYNEQFF.

The genes are TRBV30 and TRBJ2-5; D perhaps matches TRBD2 (6 bases). Trimming stripped 3 bases from V and 3 bases from J, with 11 bases between. Germline V lookup: CDR1 GTSNPN, CDR2 SVGIG (reference sequence). CDR3 length: 13 amino acids. This CDR3 is CAWSSGVEETQYF. The CDR3 bases are TGTGCCTGGAGCTCGGGGGTCGAAGAGACCCAGTACTTC. The full variable domain, rest sourced from reference TRBV30 and TRBJ2-5, is SQTIHQWPATLVQPVGSPLSLECTVEGTSNPNLYWYRQAAGRGLQLLFYSVGIGQISSEVPQNLSASRPQDRQFILSSKKLLLSDSGFYLCAWSSGVEETQYFGPGTRLLVL.

This clone was counted between two and nine times. The rearrangement uses TRBV29-1 and TRBJ2-2, with D perhaps given as TRBD1 or TRBD2 (5 bases each). This CDR3 region has 14 residues. Per the germline V gene, CDR1 is SQVTM and CDR2 is ANQGSEA. Trimming cost V 4 bases and J 6 bases, with 15 bases left between them. For the CDR3, the DNA is TGCAGCGTTGGGGATCAAAGAGGGGCCGGGGAGCTGTTTTTT. This codes for CSVGDQRGAGELFF.

The chain links TRBV25-1 to TRBJ1-2, with 8 positions matching TRBD1. The CDR3 consists of 14 residues. In germline, CDR1 is MGHDK, CDR2 SYGVNS. J lost 5 bases, V lost 4 bases, and 6 bases had no gene match. The CDR3 loop reads CASSVTGGYYGYTF. CDR3 coding DNA: TGTGCCAGCAGTGTCACAGGGGGGTATTATGGCTACACCTTC.

This clone showed up just a few times. The chain is built from TRBV5-1 and TRBJ2-2, with 9 bases aligning to TRBD1. After removal of 6 bases from V and 5 bases from J, the junction contained 11 bases not matched to a gene. The CDR3 loop spans 16 amino acids. CDR1 and CDR2 from the germline V gene are SGHRS and YFSETQ. In DNA form, the CDR3 reads TGCGCCAGCACCAGTAACAGGGGGCGTCGGACCGGGGAGCTGTTTTTT. This sequence encodes CASTSNRGRRTGELFF.

This clone was counted once. The chain is built from TRBV7-8 and TRBJ2-5; 10 nucleotides agree with TRBD2. The junction had 10 bases not matched to a gene; V was cut back by 4 bases and J by 5 bases. This CDR3 spans 16 amino acids. The germline gives CDR1 SGHVS, CDR2 FQNEAQ. The CDR3 sequence is CASSYIAGGPPETQYF. CDR3 sequence (DNA): TGTGCCAGCAGCTACATAGCGGGGGGCCCCCCGGAGACCCAGTACTTC.

This clone came up once. The rearrangement links TRBV9 to TRBJ2-7, with D possibly being TRBD1 (5 bases). With 0 bases removed from V and 3 bases from J, the gap between germline ends came to 13 bases. Germline V gives CDR1 SGDLS, CDR2 YYNGEE. The CDR3 totals 15 residues. The CDR3 reads CASSVADRPSYEQYF. CDR3 nucleotides: TGTGCCAGCAGCGTAGCTGACAGACCCAGCTACGAGCAGTACTTC.

This clone showed up just a few times. This sequence joins TRBV19 and TRBJ1-1; a possible D gene is TRBD1 (5 bases). The CDR3 runs to 11 residues. V shed 7 bases and J shed 5 bases, with 8 bases lying between them. Looked up from germline, CDR1 is LNHDA and CDR2 is SQIVND (reference sequence). CDR3 coding DNA: TGTGCCAGTAAAGGGGAGACTGAAGCTTTCTTT. Its protein product is CASKGETEAFF.

This clone was observed a few times. V and J are TRBV7-9 and TRBJ2-3, with D possibly matching TRBD2 (6 bases). This CDR3 is 15 amino acids long. V was pared by 5 bases and J by 2 bases, with 14 bases between. CDR1 is SEHNR, CDR2 FQNEAQ, per germline (reference sequence). The CDR3: CASSEGRGYTDTQYF. CDR3 DNA sequence: TGTGCCAGCAGCGAAGGGCGGGGCTACACAGATACGCAGTATTTT.

The chain employs TRBV5-4 and TRBJ2-7, with D perhaps being TRBD1 or TRBD2 (6 bases each). V was shortened by 4 bases and J by 2 bases, with 13 bases between the two germline ends. Germline loops: CDR1 SGHNT, CDR2 YYREEE (reference sequence). This CDR3 has 14 amino acids. The CDR3 DNA is TGTGCCAGCAGCCCGGGGGCCGGAGCCTACGAGCAGTACTTC. It encodes CASSPGAGAYEQYF.

This chain links TRBV29-1 with TRBJ2-2, with 11 bases matching TRBD1. Per the germline V gene, CDR1 is SQVTM and CDR2 is ANQGSEA. This CDR3 is built from 15 residues. Trimming cost V 6 bases and J 4 bases; bases outside gene matches: 7. The CDR3 DNA reads TGCAGCGTGAGCGGACAGGGGGCAAGCACCGGGGAGCTGTTTTTT. Protein: CSVSGQGASTGELFF.

With respect to this clone: The sample carries other DNA sequences with the same CDR3. The J gene is TRBJ2-5, the V gene TRBV30, with no clear D. The DNA end favors TRBJ2-7, so the J call may be wrong. The length of the CDR3 is 11 residues. Per germline, CDR1 GTSNPN and CDR2 SVGIG (reference sequence). The CDR3 protein is CAWSSSYEQYF. CDR3 sequence (DNA): TGTGCCTGGAGTTCTAGCTACGAGCAGTACTTC.

The gene calls are TRBV4-1 and TRBJ2-7; no definite D call. Trimming pared 0 bases from V and 5 bases from J, leaving 14 bases between. Germline V gene sequence: CDR1 MGHRA, CDR2 YSYEKL. This CDR3 region has 15 residues. The CDR3 spells CASSQEKGSRDEQYF. The CDR3 coding sequence is TGCGCCAGCAGCCAAGAGAAGGGTTCCCGGGACGAGCAGTACTTC.

The chain has TRBV29-1 and TRBJ2-7; maybe TRBD2 (5 bases). The germline V gene has CDR1 SQVTM and CDR2 ANQGSEA. The V gene lost 7 bases and the J gene lost 0 bases, with 13 bases spanning the gap. The CDR3 is made up of 13 amino acids. CDR3 DNA: TGCAGCGCTAGAACGGGGTCCTCCTACGAGCAGTACTTC. Amino acid sequence: CSARTGSSYEQYF.

V and J are TRBV4-3 and TRBJ2-2; 9 bases are a match to TRBD2. With 4 bases clipped from V and 4 bases from J, the junction kept 7 bases outside the gene matches. Germline CDR1 is LGHNA and CDR2 is YSLEER. The CDR3 loop spans 16 amino acids. This CDR3 is CASSLDSGGPTGELFF. DNA of the CDR3: TGCGCCAGCAGCCTAGATAGCGGGGGCCCCACCGGGGAGCTGTTTTTT.

The count of this clone is one. The gene calls are TRBV29-1 and TRBJ1-5, with D tentatively TRBD1 (6 bases). V was trimmed by 4 bases and J by 1 base, leaving 8 bases between them. The CDR3 runs to 13 residues. Per the germline V gene, CDR1 is SQVTM and CDR2 is ANQGSEA. This CDR3 reads CSVGTESNQPQHF. The CDR3 region has the DNA TGCAGCGTTGGGACAGAAAGCAATCAGCCCCAGCATTTT.

The V call is TRBV27, the J call TRBJ1-4; weak D call: TRBD1 (5 bases). The germline gives CDR1 MNHEY, CDR2 SMNVEV (reference sequence). V shed 0 bases and J shed 1 base, with 9 bases lying between them. The CDR3 runs to 16 residues. CDR3 loop: CASSLSWGETNEKLFF. CDR3 in DNA: TGTGCCAGCAGTTTATCGTGGGGGGAAACTAATGAAAAACTGTTTTTT.

The table lists this clone with a few counts. The CDR3 region is CASSLGVGLREQYF. The CDR3 bases are TGTGCCAGCAGCTTGGGAGTAGGGCTACGCGAGCAGTACTTC. The chain has TRBV5-6 and TRBJ2-7; D unresolved. There are 14 residues in the CDR3. V gave up 0 bases and J gave up 6 bases, with 13 bases separating them. The germline V gene encodes CDR1 SGHDT and CDR2 YYEEEE.

The J gene is TRBJ2-7, the V gene TRBV7-9; TRBD1 is a possible D gene (5 bases). This CDR3 spans 14 amino acids. Germline V CDR1 and CDR2: SEHNR, FQNEAQ (reference sequence). Trimming pared 5 bases from V and 0 bases from J, leaving 11 bases between. CDR3 amino acids: CASSPDSPSYEQYF. The CDR3 nucleotides read TGTGCCAGCAGCCCAGACAGCCCCTCCTACGAGCAGTACTTC.

Comment on this clone: This sample also contains other DNA sequences that code for the same CDR3. The V and J genes are TRBV9 and TRBJ1-1, with a tentative D call TRBD1 (5 bases). V gave up 2 bases and J gave up 3 bases, with 5 bases separating them. This CDR3 has 12 amino acids. Germline-derived CDR1 and CDR2 are SGDLS and YYNGEE. The DNA of the CDR3 is TGTGCCAGCAGCGTCAGGGACACTGAAGCTTTCTTT. It translates to CASSVRDTEAFF. Combining the CDR3 with reference TRBV9 and TRBJ1-1 gives the whole variable domain DSGVTQTPKHLITATGQRVTLRCSPRSGDLSVYWYQQSLDQGLQFLIQYYNGEERAKGNILERFSAQQFPDLHSELNLSSLELGDSALYFCASSVRDTEAFFGQGTRLTVV.

In this sample, this clone turned up a few times. The V and J genes are TRBV23-1 and TRBJ1-1; the match to TRBD1 covers 7 bases. TRBV23-1 belongs to the ORF category, with a function that is uncertain. J gave up 5 bases and V 7 bases, and 7 bases lay outside the gene matches. This CDR3 contains 13 residues. CDR3 loop: CASTKGAGTEAFF. CDR3 sequence (DNA): TGCGCCAGCACAAAGGGGGCAGGGACTGAAGCTTTCTTT.

The genes are TRBV6-5 and TRBJ1-2; TRBD1 matches at 8 bases. Looked up from germline, CDR1 is MNHEY and CDR2 is SVGAGI. The CDR3 runs 14 residues. With V trimmed by 2 bases and J by 8 bases, 7 bases remained unmatched. The DNA for the CDR3 is TGTGCCAGCAGTTACCGCGCAGGGGGCGAAGGCTACACCTTC. Amino acid sequence: CASSYRAGGEGYTF.

The V call is TRBV27, the J call TRBJ1-1; no clear D gene. Between the trimmed V and J ends, which lost 5 bases and 1 base, there was a span of 11 bases. CDR1 is MNHEY, CDR2 SMNVEV, per germline (reference sequence). The CDR3 is 14 residues long. CDR3 amino acids: CASSPDDQNTEAFF. The CDR3 DNA is TGTGCCAGCAGTCCAGATGACCAGAACACTGAAGCTTTCTTT.

V usage is TRBV7-8 and J usage is TRBJ2-7; the match to TRBD2 covers 7 bases. V lost 5 bases, J lost 0 bases, and 16 bases stayed unmatched. CDR3 size: 18 residues. Germline V gene data show CDR1 as SGHVS and CDR2 as FQNEAQ. CDR3 residues: CASSPGLSGTINSYEQYF. DNA for the CDR3: TGTGCCAGCAGCCCCGGCCTATCCGGGACTATCAACTCCTACGAGCAGTACTTC.